This is a list of T cell receptor beta chains from one sample in a study of Ad26.COV2.S vaccination and SARS-CoV-2 variants. The protocol was immunoSEQ multiplex PCR, while the TCRdb copy is restricted to in-frame clones and leaves out a portion. This table has hundreds of thousands of clones, about 88% appearing once. The sequencing here drew on peripheral blood, taken in a trial of Ad26.COV2.S vaccine versus placebo. The source is a person between 18 and 65 years old who received the Ad26.COV2.S COVID-19 vaccine or a placebo. Each CDR3 is given with its conserved first and last residue. A D gene is named only where the DNA matches it firmly. Expanded clones get a size class; other rows say once, few or many, or leave the size out.

cdr3_length,v_call,d_call,clone_size,cdr3_aa
15,TRBV5-5,TRBD1,-,CASSLSGTGIAEAFF
16,TRBV30,-,-,CAWHDARARSYNEQFF
16,TRBV4-1,TRBD1,-,CASSQVLGGFGNTIYF
12,TRBV5-6,-,few,CASSSGRTEAFF
15,TRBV10-2,-,-,CASSESQSFNYGYTF
11,TRBV12-3/TRBV12-4,-,-,CASSPGNTIYF
15,TRBV7-2,TRBD1,-,CASSLLQGVWEKLFF
14,TRBV27,-,-,CASSIPGPQETQYF
14,TRBV6-4,-,-,CASSDPGSGGGYTF
13,TRBV27,-,-,CASSLFWGNEQYF
16,TRBV7-7,-,once,CASSLQQGQNTGELFF
15,TRBV7-2,TRBD1,-,CASSTPGTGTQPQHF
15,TRBV9,TRBD1,-,CASSARTGAAYEQYF
15,TRBV4-2,TRBD1,-,CASSRELTGGYGYTF
13,TRBV11-1,-,-,CASSPRTDTEAFF
14,TRBV7-2,-,few,CASSLAEKVTEAFF
14,TRBV5-1,-,-,CASSLDSVGNTIYF
14,TRBV6-5,TRBD2,-,CASRKVAGGYEQYF
15,TRBV7-9,TRBD2,once,CASSSLAGEDNEQFF
13,TRBV27,TRBD1,-,CASSMTGNQPQHF
15,TRBV5-1,TRBD1,-,CASRTGGMNTGELFF
13,TRBV5-8,-,-,CASSLGGGVELFF
15,TRBV6-6,TRBD1,-,CASSPGTGYDTEAFF
14,TRBV4-1,-,few,CASSQVVVPGMQYF